Listed here are 11 T cell receptor beta chains from one sample, sequenced in a study of cytomegalovirus exposure and HLA in healthy donors. 13 Jbeta primers and 60 Vbeta primers were used for the PCR. Libraries were prepared by immunoSEQ multiplex PCR; TCRdb keeps only in-frame clonotypes and omits some of them. The sample includes some 110,000 clones, approximately 76% of them seen just once. Sequencing was performed on PBMCs. These receptors were obtained from a man aged 50-59 years in good health and CMV-seropositive.

The chain carries TRBV7-8 and TRBJ1-2; 9 bases match TRBD1. Germline CDR1 is SGHVS and CDR2 is FQNEAQ. The J segment lost 0 bases and the V segment lost 5 bases, leaving 4 bases of the junction unmatched. This CDR3 is 15 amino acids long. CDR3 nucleotide sequence: TGTGCCAGCAGCGGCAGGGACAGGGCTAACTATGGCTACACCTTC. This codes for CASSGRDRANYGYTF.

This clone was observed a few times. The chain recombines TRBV7-9 with TRBJ2-5; 12 nucleotides line up with TRBD1. The CDR3 runs to 15 residues. Germline loops: CDR1 SEHNR, CDR2 FQNEAQ (reference sequence). V dropped 6 bases and J dropped 4; count of bases not matched to a gene: 6. CDR3 in DNA: TGTGCCAGCAGACCGGGACAGGGGGCAGCAGAGACCCAGTACTTC. Protein: CASRPGQGAAETQYF.

V and J are TRBV11-3 and TRBJ2-2, with TRBD2 as a possible D gene (7 bases). The germline gives CDR1 SGHNT, CDR2 YENEEA. The V end lost 5 bases, the J end lost 4 bases, and 14 bases lay between the germline ends. This CDR3 is built from 15 residues. The CDR3 coding sequence is TGTGCCAGCAGCCCACGGGGGGCGGGCACCGGGGAGCTGTTTTTT. Translated: CASSPRGAGTGELFF.

The chain combines TRBV7-9 with TRBJ2-2, with a weak D call TRBD1 (5 bases). Trimming pared 7 bases from V and 1 base from J, leaving 22 bases between. Per the germline V gene, CDR1 is SEHNR and CDR2 is FQNEAQ (reference sequence). The CDR3 extends over 18 amino acids. This CDR3 is CASIFSASRDRNTGELFF. The DNA for the CDR3 is TGTGCCAGCATTTTCTCCGCGAGCAGGGATAGGAACACCGGGGAGCTGTTTTTT.

The chain couples TRBV7-6 to TRBJ1-2; 7 bases match TRBD1. The CDR3 totals 17 residues. Germline loops: CDR1 SGHVS, CDR2 FNYEAQ. The V segment lost 5 bases and the J segment 3 bases; nucleotides outside the gene matches: 15. CDR3 sequence reads: CASSPTARQGVDYGYTF. CDR3 nucleotide sequence: TGTGCCAGCAGCCCAACCGCCAGACAGGGTGTGGACTATGGCTACACCTTC.

The chain carries TRBV20-1 and TRBJ2-1, with no clear D. V lost 6 bases to trimming and J lost 3 bases, with 6 bases between them. This CDR3 spans 11 amino acids. Germline V gene lookup returns CDR1 DFQATT and CDR2 SNEGSKA (reference sequence). The CDR3, as DNA: TGCAGTGCCCCAGACTACAATGAGCAGTTCTTC. It is translated as CSAPDYNEQFF.

The V gene is TRBV4-1, the J gene TRBJ1-5, with TRBD1 identical over 9 bases. The CDR3 contains 15 residues. V shed 6 bases and J 3 bases; nucleotides not matched to a gene: 6. CDR1 is MGHRA and CDR2 is YSYEKL in the germline V gene. DNA for the CDR3: TGCGCCAGCAGTTTCGGGGACAGGGTCAATCAGCCCCAGCATTTT. Amino acids: CASSFGDRVNQPQHF.

This chain links TRBV19 with TRBJ2-7, with D possibly matching TRBD2 (5 bases). Germline CDR1 LNHDA, CDR2 SQIVND (reference sequence). V was trimmed by 0 bases and J by 5 bases, leaving 11 bases between them. The CDR3 runs 14 residues. CDR3 region: CASSIEAGLNEQYF. CDR3 DNA sequence: TGTGCCAGTAGTATAGAGGCGGGTTTGAACGAGCAGTACTTC. The full variable domain, in which reference TRBV19 and TRBJ2-7 provide the parts outside the CDR3, is DGGITQSPKYLFRKEGQNVTLSCEQNLNHDAMYWYRQDPGQGLRLIYYSQIVNDFQKGDIAEGYSVSREKKESFPLTVTSAQKNPTAFYLCASSIEAGLNEQYFGPGTRLTVT.

In this sample, this clone turned up a few times. Lacking the conserved final phenylalanine or tryptophan, this CDR3 likely reflects a read error. The limits of the CDR3 on the DNA are not certain, so only TCRdb's listed CDR3 is given. The V call is TRBV11-2, the J call TRBJ2-7; the table calls TRBD1, which could not be checked here. Germline V CDR1 and CDR2: SGHAT, FQNNGV. The CDR3 spans 11 residues, counting both ends. This CDR3 is CASSFGTQWSS.

The chain recombines TRBV29-1 with TRBJ1-2; D possibly corresponds to TRBD1 (5 bases). V was pared by 6 bases and J by 5 bases, with 16 bases between. The CDR3 is made up of 13 amino acids. Germline V CDR1 and CDR2: SQVTM, ANQGSEA. The CDR3 coding sequence is TGCAGCGTAGTCCGGGACTTAGGGTATGGCTACACCTTC. It translates to CSVVRDLGYGYTF.

This clone was observed a single time. J is TRBJ2-7 and V is TRBV7-2, with D possibly matching TRBD1 (7 bases). This CDR3 comprises 17 residues. The germline gives CDR1 SGHTA, CDR2 FQGNSA. V was cut by 5 bases and J by 3 bases, with 23 bases left in between. CDR3 nucleotide sequence: TGTGCCAGCAGCCCTCTCCCCCGGGGGACAGTAGGCTACGAGCAGTACTTC. Amino acids: CASSPLPRGTVGYEQYF.